Shown below are 27 T cell receptor beta chains from a single sample sequenced in a study of T cell responses to AZD1222 COVID-19 vaccine. Method: immunoSEQ multiplex PCR; TCRdb's copy keeps in-frame clones and lacks some. The table shows about 120,000 clones, with about nine tenths occurring only once. The sequencing used peripheral blood, collected on day 0 of AZD1222 vaccination. These receptors originate from an adult in good health.

This chain uses TRBV10-1 with TRBJ1-6, with D possibly TRBD1 on 5 matching bases. The V gene's germline CDR1 is WNHNN and CDR2 SYGVQD (reference sequence). The CDR3 spans 15 residues. V lost 3 bases to trimming and J lost 5 bases, with 11 bases between them. The CDR3 loop is CASSEGQGHNSPLHF. The CDR3 DNA reads TGCGCCAGCAGTGAAGGCCAGGGACATAATTCACCCCTCCACTTT.

The chain has TRBV3-1 (or the pseudogene TRBV3-2) and TRBJ1-3; weak D call: TRBD1 (6 bases). Looked up from germline, CDR1 is LGHDT and CDR2 is YNNKEL (reference sequence). V was shortened by 1 base and J by 4 bases, with 17 bases between the two germline ends. The CDR3 contains 17 residues. CDR3 nucleotide sequence: TGTGCCAGCAGCCAAGCGGGGGGCCTTTTGGGAGGAAACACCATATATTTT. It translates to CASSQAGGLLGGNTIYF.

The gene calls are TRBV7-8 and TRBJ1-2; the D is unclear. The CDR3 is 13 residues long. Germline assignment: CDR1 SGHVS and CDR2 FQNEAQ. Between the trimmed V and J ends, which lost 5 bases and 2 bases, there was a span of 9 bases. The CDR3 region is CASSLPLNYGYTF. The DNA for the CDR3 is TGTGCCAGCAGCCTACCTTTAAACTATGGCTACACCTTC.

The V call is TRBV30, the J call TRBJ1-1, with 7 nucleotides matching TRBD1. CDR1 and CDR2 from the germline V gene are GTSNPN and SVGIG (reference sequence). CDR3 size: 11 residues. The junction had 5 bases not matched to a gene; V was cut back by 2 bases and J by 11 bases. For the CDR3, the DNA is TGTGCCTGGAGTTTAACAGGGGACGCTTTCTTT. Translating it yields CAWSLTGDAFF.

The DNA of the CDR3 is TGTGCCTGGAGTCCCCCGGAGCGCACGGGAGCTTTCTTT. It specifies CAWSPPERTGAFF. The rearrangement links TRBV30 to TRBJ1-1, with D unclear. This CDR3 is 13 amino acids long. The V and J ends lost 2 bases and 10 bases respectively, with 17 bases between them. Germline V gene data show CDR1 as GTSNPN and CDR2 as SVGIG (reference sequence).

The chain recombines TRBV28 with TRBJ1-5, with D unclear. V was cut by 6 bases and J by 4 bases, with 16 bases left in between. From germline, CDR1 is MDHEN and CDR2 SYDVKM. This CDR3 is 15 amino acids long. The CDR3 region has the DNA TGTGCCAGCAGCTCAGCCCGACATCAAAATCAGCCCCAGCATTTT. Its translation: CASSSARHQNQPQHF.

The chain is built from TRBV11-3 and TRBJ1-1; D gene uncertain. V was cut by 5 bases and J by 5 bases, with 18 bases left in between. CDR1 and CDR2 (germline): SGHNT, YENEEA. CDR3 size: 15 residues. CDR3 nucleotides: TGTGCCAGCAGCCACCAGCCGGGGAGCGGGACTGAAGCTTTCTTT. As protein: CASSHQPGSGTEAFF.

The V and J genes are TRBV19 and TRBJ1-6, with D tentatively TRBD1 (5 bases). The CDR3 is 15 residues long. V was cut by 7 bases and J by 6 bases, with 16 bases left in between. Germline V gene lookup returns CDR1 LNHDA and CDR2 SQIVND (reference sequence). CDR3: CASTDQGLSNSPLHF. The CDR3 DNA follows: TGTGCCAGTACCGATCAGGGACTTTCTAATTCACCCCTCCACTTT. Full variable domain (outside the CDR3, taken from reference TRBV19 and TRBJ1-6): DGGITQSPKYLFRKEGQNVTLSCEQNLNHDAMYWYRQDPGQGLRLIYYSQIVNDFQKGDIAEGYSVSREKKESFPLTVTSAQKNPTAFYLCASTDQGLSNSPLHFGNGTRLTVT.

The chain couples TRBV5-8 to TRBJ1-6; TRBD1 agrees at 10 bases. The J segment lost 7 bases and the V segment lost 0 bases, leaving 7 bases of the junction unmatched. The CDR3 extends over 17 amino acids. Germline loops: CDR1 SGHTS, CDR2 YDEGEE. CDR3 in DNA: TGTGCCAGCAGCTTGGGGACCGGGACAGGGGAAAATTCACCCCTCCACTTT. It translates to CASSLGTGTGENSPLHF.

The chain links TRBV7-9 to TRBJ1-5; possible D gene TRBD1, 6 bases. CDR1 and CDR2 from the germline V gene are SEHNR and FQNEAQ (reference sequence). With 5 bases removed from V and 4 bases from J, the gap between germline ends came to 15 bases. The CDR3 has 15 residues. CDR3 loop: CASSLAGAENQPQHF. Written as DNA, the CDR3 is TGTGCCAGCAGCCTCGCGGGGGCTGAAAATCAGCCCCAGCATTTT.

The chain is built from TRBV30 and TRBJ1-1; a weak D match, TRBD1 (5 bases). CDR1 is GTSNPN, CDR2 SVGIG, per germline (reference sequence). Trimming took 5 bases from V and 4 from J, leaving 14 bases between them. The CDR3 contains 13 residues. The CDR3 protein is CAWLPGGITEAFF. CDR3 sequence (DNA): TGTGCCTGGCTCCCGGGGGGAATCACTGAAGCTTTCTTT. Using reference TRBV30 and TRBJ1-1 for the parts outside the CDR3, the full variable domain is SQTIHQWPATLVQPVGSPLSLECTVEGTSNPNLYWYRQAAGRGLQLLFYSVGIGQISSEVPQNLSASRPQDRQFILSSKKLLLSDSGFYLCAWLPGGITEAFFGQGTRLTVV.

This clone has just a few counts. V and J are TRBV11-2 and TRBJ2-2; TRBD2 agrees at 13 bases. This CDR3 is 16 amino acids long. Germline CDR1 SGHAT, CDR2 FQNNGV. The V segment lost 5 bases and the J segment 3 bases; nucleotides outside the gene matches: 3. Written as DNA, the CDR3 is TGTGCCAGCAGCAAGGGACTAGCGGGGCACACCGGGGAGCTGTTTTTT. Protein sequence: CASSKGLAGHTGELFF.

The gene calls are TRBV20-1 and TRBJ1-5, with 8 nucleotides matching TRBD1. CDR3 size: 13 residues. V trimming: 3 bases; J trimming: 6 bases; junction bases outside the gene matches: 4. In germline, CDR1 is DFQATT, CDR2 SNEGSKA (reference sequence). The CDR3 sequence: CSASGTGGQPQHF. CDR3 sequence (DNA): TGCAGTGCTAGTGGGACAGGCGGTCAGCCCCAGCATTTT.

The J gene is TRBJ2-3, the V gene TRBV28, with D possibly TRBD2 on 5 matching bases. V lost 8 bases, J lost 2 bases, and 17 bases lay in between. Per the germline V gene, CDR1 is MDHEN and CDR2 is SYDVKM. CDR3 length: 15 amino acids. The CDR3 here is CASSLGAGYTDTQYF. The CDR3 DNA follows: TGTGCCAGCTCCCTAGGCGCGGGCTACACAGATACGCAGTATTTT. The full variable domain, its missing parts supplied by reference TRBV28 and TRBJ2-3, is DVKVTQSSRYLVKRTGEKVFLECVQDMDHENMFWYRQDPGLGLRLIYFSYDVKMKEKGDIPEGYSVSREKKERFSLILESASTNQTSMYLCASSLGAGYTDTQYFGPGTRLTVL.

The V call is TRBV4-1, the J call TRBJ1-5; the D is unclear. V was trimmed by 0 bases and J by 4 bases, leaving 13 bases between them. Germline lookup yields CDR1 MGHRA and CDR2 YSYEKL. CDR3 length: 16 residues. CDR3 amino acids: CASSQDQLASNQPQHF. CDR3 sequence (DNA): TGCGCCAGCAGCCAAGATCAGTTGGCGTCGAATCAGCCCCAGCATTTT.

The chain has TRBV5-1 and TRBJ2-3, with 9 nucleotides matching TRBD2. V lost 0 bases, J lost 5 bases, and 7 bases stayed unmatched. The CDR3 totals 16 residues. Germline CDR1 is SGHRS and CDR2 is YFSETQ. The CDR3 sequence is CASSLEGGGAKDTQYF. In nucleotides, the CDR3 is TGCGCCAGCAGCTTGGAAGGCGGGGGGGCGAAAGATACGCAGTATTTT.

The chain joins TRBV6-6 to TRBJ2-1, with 7 bases aligning to TRBD1. V dropped 7 bases and J dropped 7; count of bases not matched to a gene: 10. This CDR3 has 14 amino acids. Germline values: CDR1 MNHNY, CDR2 SVGAGI (reference sequence). The CDR3 bases are TGTGCCAGCAAACTAGACAGGGAAGGTAATGAGCAGTTCTTC. Translation: CASKLDREGNEQFF.

The chain couples TRBV7-9 to TRBJ1-6; D not certain. Germline V lookup: CDR1 SEHNR, CDR2 FQNEAQ (reference sequence). Trimming took 0 bases from V and 9 from J, leaving 9 bases between them. The CDR3 sequence is 14 residues long. Written as DNA, the CDR3 is TGTGCCAGCAGCTTAGCGCAGGATGGTTCACCCCTCCACTTT. It translates to CASSLAQDGSPLHF. Looking up the rest from reference TRBV7-9 and TRBJ1-6 gives the full variable domain: DTGVSQNPRHKITKRGQNVTFRCDPISEHNRLYWYRQTLGQGPEFLTYFQNEAQLEKSRLLSDRFSAERPKGSFSTLEIQRTEQGDSAMYLCASSLAQDGSPLHFGNGTRLTVT.

The rearrangement joins TRBV14 to TRBJ1-2; unclear D gene. Per germline, CDR1 SGHDN and CDR2 FVKESK. V dropped 2 bases and J dropped 7 bases, with 20 bases sitting between them. The CDR3 extends over 16 amino acids. The DNA for the CDR3 is TGTGCCAGCAGCCAACCGGACCCCCGAGCGGGGAGTGGCTACACCTTC. Translation: CASSQPDPRAGSGYTF.

The chain combines TRBV19 with TRBJ2-3; a possible D gene is TRBD1 (5 bases). Per the germline V gene, CDR1 is LNHDA and CDR2 is SQIVND (reference sequence). CDR3 size: 16 residues. V lost 1 base to trimming and J lost 2 bases, with 13 bases between them. As DNA, the CDR3 is TGTGCCAGTAGTATAGTTGTGGGGCAGAACACAGATACGCAGTATTTT. Encoded protein: CASSIVVGQNTDTQYF.

The chain links TRBV4-1 to TRBJ2-1, with D possibly being TRBD1 or TRBD2 (5 bases each). The CDR3 has 16 amino acids. The germline gives CDR1 MGHRA, CDR2 YSYEKL. With 3 bases removed from V and 2 bases from J, the gap between germline ends came to 14 bases. The chain's CDR3 is CASSHNRDGPYNEQFF. CDR3 coding DNA: TGCGCCAGCAGCCATAATCGGGACGGACCCTACAATGAGCAGTTCTTC.

The chain recombines TRBV5-4 with TRBJ2-1; 9 nucleotides line up with TRBD2. The CDR3 is made up of 16 amino acids. V lost 3 bases, J lost 4 bases, and 8 bases stayed unmatched. Germline V gives CDR1 SGHNT, CDR2 YYREEE (reference sequence). This chain's CDR3 is CASSSSVAGGYNEQFF. The CDR3 DNA follows: TGTGCCAGCAGCTCCTCGGTGGCGGGGGGGTACAATGAGCAGTTCTTC.

Comment on this clone: The sample has other DNA sequences that encode this CDR3 too. This chain joins TRBV14 and TRBJ2-3; D is uncertain. Germline V gene data show CDR1 as SGHDN and CDR2 as FVKESK. This CDR3 contains 12 residues. Trimming shortened V by 4 bases and J by 3 bases, and 5 bases separated the two germline ends. In DNA form, the CDR3 reads TGTGCCAGCAGCCCCCGGACAGATACGCAGTATTTT. Translation gives CASSPRTDTQYF.

V and J are TRBV7-8 and TRBJ1-1, with D perhaps matching TRBD1 (5 bases). CDR1 is SGHVS and CDR2 is FQNEAQ in the germline V gene. Between the trimmed V and J ends, which lost 5 bases and 9 bases, there was a span of 13 bases. The CDR3 runs 12 residues. Written as DNA, the CDR3 is TGTGCCAGCAGCCCACTTAGACAGCAAGCTTTCTTT. Translated: CASSPLRQQAFF.

The chain recombines TRBV4-3 with TRBJ1-2; D is uncertain. CDR1 is LGHNA, CDR2 YSLEER, per germline. The CDR3 has 16 amino acids. Trimming removed 0 bases at V and 2 bases at J, with 13 bases between. The CDR3 here is CASSQELSIVNYGYTF. The CDR3 nucleotides read TGCGCCAGCAGCCAAGAACTTTCAATCGTCAACTATGGCTACACCTTC.

V gene TRBV2 combines with J gene TRBJ2-2, with TRBD1 matching 9 bases. Unmatched junction bases numbered 10, after V lost 11 bases and J lost 6 bases. The CDR3 is 14 amino acids. CDR1 is SNHLY and CDR2 is FYNNEI in the germline V gene. The DNA for the CDR3 is TGTGCCGGGAAAACAGGGGGCAGTCCCGGGGAGCTGTTTTTT. This translates into CAGKTGGSPGELFF.

The rearrangement joins TRBV15 to TRBJ1-6, with unresolved D. Trimming stripped 1 base from V and 10 bases from J, with 8 bases between. The V gene's germline CDR1 is LNHNV and CDR2 YYDKDF (reference sequence). CDR3 length equals 13 residues. The CDR3 protein is CATSRVSFSPLHF. DNA of the CDR3: TGTGCCACCAGCAGAGTCTCATTCTCACCCCTCCACTTT.